This T cell receptor (beta chain) derives from a study of blood T cells in healthy people across ages. Study information: Capturing about one barcoded beta molecule per two T cells was achieved by template switching. Findings of the study overall: TCR beta diversity, measured per million T cells, fell in a roughly linear way with age.

CDR3 length: 14 residues. Trimming at V came to 6 bases and at J to 7 bases, leaving 12 bases not matched to a gene. Germline assignment: CDR1 MDHEN and CDR2 SYDVKM. A second PCR, run for about 7 to 11 cycles, used a sample-barcoded 5' primer plus a J-beta primer mix. TCRdb re-analysed the 5' RACE reads in MiXCR, keeping a single row per CDR3 protein. The repertoire holds around 1,600,000 distinct CDR3 sequences, with approximately 43% as singletons. As regards this clonotype: What it binds is not known.

The sample consisted of blood. The genes are TRBV28 and TRBJ2-7; 7 bases match TRBD1. This receptor was obtained from a woman under 30 in good health. CDR3 nucleotides: TGTGCCAGCAGCTGGCTCCGACAGGGATATGAGCAGTACTTC. The encoded protein is CASSWLRQGYEQYF.